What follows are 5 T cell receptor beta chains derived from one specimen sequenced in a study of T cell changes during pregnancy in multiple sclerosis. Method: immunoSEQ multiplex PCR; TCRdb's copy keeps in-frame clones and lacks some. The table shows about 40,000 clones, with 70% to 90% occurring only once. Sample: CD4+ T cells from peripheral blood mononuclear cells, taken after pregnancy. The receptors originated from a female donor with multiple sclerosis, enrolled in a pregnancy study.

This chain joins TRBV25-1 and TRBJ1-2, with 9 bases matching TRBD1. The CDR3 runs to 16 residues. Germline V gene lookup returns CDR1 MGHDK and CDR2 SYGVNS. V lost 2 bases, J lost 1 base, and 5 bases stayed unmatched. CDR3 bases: TGTGCCAGCAGTGAAAATCCGGGACAGGGTAACTATGGCTACACCTTC. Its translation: CASSENPGQGNYGYTF.

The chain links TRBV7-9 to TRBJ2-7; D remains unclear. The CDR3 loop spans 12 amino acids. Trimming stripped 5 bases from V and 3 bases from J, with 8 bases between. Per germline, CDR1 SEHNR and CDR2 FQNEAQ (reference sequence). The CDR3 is CASSPTVYEQYF. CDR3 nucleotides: TGTGCCAGCAGCCCCACAGTCTACGAGCAGTACTTC.

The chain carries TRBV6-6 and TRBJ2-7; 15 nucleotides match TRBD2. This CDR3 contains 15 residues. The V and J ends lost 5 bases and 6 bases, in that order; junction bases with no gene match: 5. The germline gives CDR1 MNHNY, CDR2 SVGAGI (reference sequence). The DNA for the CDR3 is TGTGCCAGCAGTCGTGGACTAGCGGGAGGGCTCGAGCAGTACTTC. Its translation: CASSRGLAGGLEQYF.

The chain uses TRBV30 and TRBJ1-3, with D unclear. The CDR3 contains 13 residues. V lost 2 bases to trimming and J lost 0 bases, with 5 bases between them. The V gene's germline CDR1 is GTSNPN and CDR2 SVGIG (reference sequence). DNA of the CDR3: TGTGCCTGGAGTACGGGCTCTGGAAACACCATATATTTT. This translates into CAWSTGSGNTIYF. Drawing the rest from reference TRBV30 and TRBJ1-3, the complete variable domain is SQTIHQWPATLVQPVGSPLSLECTVEGTSNPNLYWYRQAAGRGLQLLFYSVGIGQISSEVPQNLSASRPQDRQFILSSKKLLLSDSGFYLCAWSTGSGNTIYFGEGSWLTVV.

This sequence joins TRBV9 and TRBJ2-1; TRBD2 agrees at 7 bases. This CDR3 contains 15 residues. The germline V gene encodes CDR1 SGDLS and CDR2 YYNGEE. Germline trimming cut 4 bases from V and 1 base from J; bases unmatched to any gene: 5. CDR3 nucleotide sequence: TGTGCCAGCAGCTTAGCGGGTTTATCCTACAATGAGCAGTTCTTC. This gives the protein CASSLAGLSYNEQFF. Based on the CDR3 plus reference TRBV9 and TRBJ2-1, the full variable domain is DSGVTQTPKHLITATGQRVTLRCSPRSGDLSVYWYQQSLDQGLQFLIQYYNGEERAKGNILERFSAQQFPDLHSELNLSSLELGDSALYFCASSLAGLSYNEQFFGPGTRLTVL.